This T cell receptor beta chain was retrieved from a study of T cells after somatic rescue of genetic block. The CDR3 is 15 residues long. V dropped 5 bases and J dropped 7 bases, with 18 bases sitting between them. Germline V gene data show CDR1 as SGHTA and CDR2 as FQGNSA. Only in-frame clones appear in the TCRdb table, and some are missing; sequencing was by immunoSEQ multiplex PCR. The sample contains about 68,000 clones, about 90% of which appear only once. J is TRBJ2-1 and V is TRBV7-2; D might be TRBD1 or TRBD2, each matching 5 bases. The TCR was taken from a man between 40 and 49 years old. The material sequenced was peripheral blood mononuclear cells (PBMCs). The CDR3 is CASSPGTTLWNEQFF. DNA of the CDR3: TGTGCCAGCAGCCCCGGGACCACCCTTTGGAATGAGCAGTTCTTC.